Ten or more counts support the clone carrying this T cell receptor beta chain. The antigen remains undetermined. This specimen comes from a study of T cells in Graves' hyperthyroidism and ophthalmopathy. General study results and limits: By a 13 V-J model, ophthalmopathy was set apart from stable hyperthyroidism.

TCR beta CDR3 regions were amplified from RNA transcripts. Initially, a first-round RT-PCR of the TCR CDR3 employed the HTBI primer set. TCRdb fed the multiplex PCR reads into MiXCR, producing one record per CDR3 protein. This table has around 500,000 distinct CDR3 sequences, 15% to 20% appearing once. Trimming cost V 4 bases and J 1 base, with 10 bases left between them. Germline CDR1 MNHNS, CDR2 SASEGT. This CDR3 is built from 14 residues. This sequence joins TRBV6-1 and TRBJ2-5; D not resolved. This TCR was sampled from a woman aged 25 to 45 with Graves' ophthalmopathy. The sequenced material came from blood. This CDR3 is CASSVWQSQETQYF. DNA for the CDR3: TGTGCCAGCAGTGTATGGCAGAGCCAAGAGACCCAGTACTTC.